This T cell receptor (beta chain) was identified during a study of vaccination and CD4 T cells after COVID-19. Noted treatment: roughly ten-day PBMC culture with coronavirus spike peptide pools or control peptides (ViraFEST assay). This clonotype was recorded a few times. No antigen is known for it. Sequencing of cultured CD4+ T cell DNA used the Oncomine TCR Beta short-read assay. TCRdb independently ran MiXCR on the PCR reads; one entry per CDR3 protein. The profile shows a few thousand distinct CDR3 sequences, approximately 26% of them singletons. The CDR3 consists of 15 residues. Trimming removed 6 bases from V and 2 bases from J; junction bases left unmatched: 6. The germline CDR1 and CDR2 sequences are MNHNS and SASEGT.

This receptor was identified in a human donor who had recovered from COVID-19. The chain is built from TRBV6-1 and TRBJ2-7; TRBD1 matches 11 bases. The sample consisted of CD4+ T cells from blood, cultured in vitro. This CDR3 is CASSRGTGGAYEQYF. In DNA, the CDR3 is TGTGCCAGCAGCCGTGGGACAGGGGGTGCCTACGAGCAGTACTTC.